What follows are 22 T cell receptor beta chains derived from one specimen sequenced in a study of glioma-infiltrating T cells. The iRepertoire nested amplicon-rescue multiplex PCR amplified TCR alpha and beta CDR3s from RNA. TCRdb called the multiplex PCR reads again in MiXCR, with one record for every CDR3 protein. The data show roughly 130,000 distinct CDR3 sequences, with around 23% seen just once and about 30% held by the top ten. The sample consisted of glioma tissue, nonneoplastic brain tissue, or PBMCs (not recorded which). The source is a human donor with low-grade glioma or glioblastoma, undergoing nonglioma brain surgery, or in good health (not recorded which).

The CDR3 spells CASSRGSTDSGNTIYF. CDR3 sequence (DNA): TGTGCCAGCTCACGAGGCAGTACCGACTCTGGAAACACCATATATTTT. The chain carries TRBV18 and TRBJ1-3; D is uncertain. The length of the CDR3 is 16 residues. V was clipped by 4 bases and J by 0 bases, with 13 bases between them. Germline assignment: CDR1 KGHSH and CDR2 LQKENI.

CDR3 coding DNA: TGTGCCAGCAGGGGGACAGTCTCCTACAATGAGCAGTTCTTC. Encoded protein: CASRGTVSYNEQFF. V is TRBV12-3 or TRBV12-4 and J is TRBJ2-1; TRBD1 matches at 7 bases. This CDR3 is 14 amino acids long. V lost 6 bases to trimming and J lost 0 bases; unmatched junction nucleotides: 2.

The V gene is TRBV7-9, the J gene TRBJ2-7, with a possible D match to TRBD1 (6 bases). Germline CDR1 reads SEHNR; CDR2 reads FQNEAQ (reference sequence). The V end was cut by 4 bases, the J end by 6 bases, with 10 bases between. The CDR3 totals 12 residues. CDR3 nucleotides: TGTGCCAGCAGCTCAACAGGGATCGAGCAGTACGTC. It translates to CASSSTGIEQYV.

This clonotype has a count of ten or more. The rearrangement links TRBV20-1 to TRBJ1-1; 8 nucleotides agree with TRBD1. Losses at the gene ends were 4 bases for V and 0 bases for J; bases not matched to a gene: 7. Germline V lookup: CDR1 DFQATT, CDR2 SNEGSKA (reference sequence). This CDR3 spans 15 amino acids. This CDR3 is CSATRQGSMNTEAFF. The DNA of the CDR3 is TGCAGTGCTACTAGACAGGGGTCCATGAACACTGAAGCTTTCTTT.

In nucleotides, the CDR3 is TGTGCCAGTAGATCCCGGGGGGCCCTCCAAGAGACCCAGTACTTC. It is translated as CASRSRGALQETQYF. The gene calls are TRBV19 and TRBJ2-5; D is possibly TRBD2 (7 bases). V was clipped by 6 bases and J by 1 base, with 15 bases between them. The CDR3 is 15 amino acids. Germline CDR1 reads LNHDA; CDR2 reads SQIVND (reference sequence).

This chain's CDR3 is CASSPGGLGANQPQHF. Written as DNA, the CDR3 is TGTGCCAGCAGCCCCGGGGGCCTAGGGGCCAATCAGCCCCAGCATTTT. V gene TRBV5-4 combines with J gene TRBJ1-5; D might be TRBD1 (6 bases). Trimming took off 4 bases at V and 3 bases at J, with 17 bases between the two ends. Germline V gene sequence: CDR1 SGHNT, CDR2 YYREEE (reference sequence). The CDR3 has 16 residues.

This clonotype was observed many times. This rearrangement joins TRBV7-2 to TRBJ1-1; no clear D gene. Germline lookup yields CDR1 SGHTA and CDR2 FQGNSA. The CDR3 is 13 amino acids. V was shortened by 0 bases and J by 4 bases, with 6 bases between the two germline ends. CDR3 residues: CASSLAPPTEAFF. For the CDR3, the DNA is TGTGCCAGCAGCTTAGCGCCCCCCACTGAAGCTTTCTTT.

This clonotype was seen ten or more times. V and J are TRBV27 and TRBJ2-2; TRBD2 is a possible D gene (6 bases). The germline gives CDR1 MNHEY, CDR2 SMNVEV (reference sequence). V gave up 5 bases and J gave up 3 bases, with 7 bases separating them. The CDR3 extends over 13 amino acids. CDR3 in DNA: TGTGCCAGCAGTAGGAGGGACACCGGGGAGCTGTTTTTT. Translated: CASSRRDTGELFF.

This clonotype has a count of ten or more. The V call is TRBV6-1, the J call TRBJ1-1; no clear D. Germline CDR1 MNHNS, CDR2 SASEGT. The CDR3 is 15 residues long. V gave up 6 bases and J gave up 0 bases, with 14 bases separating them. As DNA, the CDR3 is TGTGCCAGCAGACGGAAAACCAGCATGAACACTGAAGCTTTCTTT. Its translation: CASRRKTSMNTEAFF.

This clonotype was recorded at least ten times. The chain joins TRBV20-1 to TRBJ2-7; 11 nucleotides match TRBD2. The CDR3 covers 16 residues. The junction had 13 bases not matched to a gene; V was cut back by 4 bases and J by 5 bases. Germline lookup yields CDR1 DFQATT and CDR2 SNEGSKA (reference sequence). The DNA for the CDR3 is TGCAGTGCTATCACGGGGGTAGCGGGGGGGGCAAACGAGCAGTACGTC. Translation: CSAITGVAGGANEQYV.

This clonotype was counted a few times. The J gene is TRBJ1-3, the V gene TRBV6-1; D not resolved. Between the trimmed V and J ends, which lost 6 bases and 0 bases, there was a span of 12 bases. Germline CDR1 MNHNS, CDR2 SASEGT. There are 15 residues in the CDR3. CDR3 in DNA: TGTGCCAGCAGCTTACGAGGTATCTCTGGAAACACCATATATTTT. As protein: CASSLRGISGNTIYF.

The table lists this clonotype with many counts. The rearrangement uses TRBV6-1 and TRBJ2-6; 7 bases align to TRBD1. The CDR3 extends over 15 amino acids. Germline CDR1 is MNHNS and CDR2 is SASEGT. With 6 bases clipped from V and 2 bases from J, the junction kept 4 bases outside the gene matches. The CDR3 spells CASSSQGAGANVLTF. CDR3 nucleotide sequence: TGTGCCAGCAGCAGCCAGGGGGCTGGGGCCAACGTCCTGACTTTC.

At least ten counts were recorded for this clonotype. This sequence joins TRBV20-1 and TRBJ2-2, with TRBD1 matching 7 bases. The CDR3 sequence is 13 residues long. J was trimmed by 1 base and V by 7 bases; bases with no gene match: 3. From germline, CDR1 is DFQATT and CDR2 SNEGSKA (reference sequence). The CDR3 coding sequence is TGCAGTGTCGGGACAGTGAACACCGGGGAGCTGTTTTTT. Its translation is CSVGTVNTGELFF.

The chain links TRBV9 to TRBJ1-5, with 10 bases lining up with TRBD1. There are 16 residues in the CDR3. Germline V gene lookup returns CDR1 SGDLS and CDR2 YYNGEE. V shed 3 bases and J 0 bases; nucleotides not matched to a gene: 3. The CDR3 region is CASSAGTGDSNQPQHF. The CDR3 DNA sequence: TGTGCCAGCAGCGCCGGGACAGGGGATAGCAATCAGCCCCAGCATTTT. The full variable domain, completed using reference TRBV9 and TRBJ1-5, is DSGVTQTPKHLITATGQRVTLRCSPRSGDLSVYWYQQSLDQGLQFLIQYYNGEERAKGNILERFSAQQFPDLHSELNLSSLELGDSALYFCASSAGTGDSNQPQHFGDGTRLSIL.

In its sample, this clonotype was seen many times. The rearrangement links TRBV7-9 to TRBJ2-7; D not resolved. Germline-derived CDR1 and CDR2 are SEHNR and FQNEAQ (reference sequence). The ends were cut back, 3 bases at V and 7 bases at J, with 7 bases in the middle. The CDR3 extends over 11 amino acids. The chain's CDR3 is CASSLVGEQYV. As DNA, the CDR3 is TGTGCCAGCAGCTTGGTTGGGGAGCAGTACGTC.

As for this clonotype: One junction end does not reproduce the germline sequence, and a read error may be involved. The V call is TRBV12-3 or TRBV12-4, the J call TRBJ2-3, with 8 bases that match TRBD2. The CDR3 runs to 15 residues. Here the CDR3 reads CASSDRGGVTDKQYF. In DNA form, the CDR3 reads TGTGCCAGCAGCGATCGGGGGGGCGTCACAGATAAGCAGTATTTT.

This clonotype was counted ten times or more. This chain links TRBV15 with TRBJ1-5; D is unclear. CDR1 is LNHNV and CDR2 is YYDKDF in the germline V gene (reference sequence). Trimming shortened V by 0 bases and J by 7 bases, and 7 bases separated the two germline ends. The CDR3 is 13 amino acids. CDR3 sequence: CATSREGLQPQHF. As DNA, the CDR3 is TGTGCCACCAGCAGAGAGGGTTTACAGCCCCAGCATTTT.

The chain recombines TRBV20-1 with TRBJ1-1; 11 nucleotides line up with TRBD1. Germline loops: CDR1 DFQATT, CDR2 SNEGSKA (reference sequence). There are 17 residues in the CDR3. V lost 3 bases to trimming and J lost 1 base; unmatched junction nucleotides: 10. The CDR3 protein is CSARGGTGGWGNTEAFF. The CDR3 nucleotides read TGCAGTGCTAGGGGGGGGACAGGGGGTTGGGGGAACACTGAAGCTTTCTTT.

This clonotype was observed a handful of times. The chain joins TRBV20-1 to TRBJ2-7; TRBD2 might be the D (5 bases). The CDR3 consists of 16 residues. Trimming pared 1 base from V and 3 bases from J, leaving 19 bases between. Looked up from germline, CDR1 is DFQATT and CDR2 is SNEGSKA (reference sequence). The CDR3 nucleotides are TGCAGTGCTAGAGCCGACTATTGGACTCTACACTACGAGCAGTACGTC. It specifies CSARADYWTLHYEQYV.

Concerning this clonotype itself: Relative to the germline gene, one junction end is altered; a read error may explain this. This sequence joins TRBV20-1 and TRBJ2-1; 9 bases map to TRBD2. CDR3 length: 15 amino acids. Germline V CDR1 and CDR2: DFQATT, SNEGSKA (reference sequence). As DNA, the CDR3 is TGCAGTGCTAGAGGTCCCGGGGGACTAGCCAATGAGCAGTCCTTC. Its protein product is CSARGPGGLANEQSF.

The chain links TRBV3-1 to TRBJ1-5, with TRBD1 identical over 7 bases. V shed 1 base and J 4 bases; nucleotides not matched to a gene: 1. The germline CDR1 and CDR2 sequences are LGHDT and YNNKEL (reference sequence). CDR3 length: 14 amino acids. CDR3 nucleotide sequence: TGTGCCAGCAGCCAAGCACAGGGGAATCAGCCCCAGCATTTT. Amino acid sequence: CASSQAQGNQPQHF.

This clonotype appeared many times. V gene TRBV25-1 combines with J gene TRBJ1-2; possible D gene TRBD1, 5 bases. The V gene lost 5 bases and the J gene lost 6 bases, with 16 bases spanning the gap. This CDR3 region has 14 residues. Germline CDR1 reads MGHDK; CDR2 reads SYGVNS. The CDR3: CASSSLNGGDGYTF. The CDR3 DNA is TGTGCCAGCAGTTCCCTCAACGGGGGTGATGGCTACACCTTC.